Each of the 25 T cell receptor beta chains below was sequenced from the same sample in a study of sequential checkpoint blockade in melanoma. TCRdb's table, derived via immunoSEQ multiplex PCR, lists solely in-frame clones and lacks some. This sample has 2,500 to 4,000 clones, with 16% found just once. The treatment denotes: randomized to nivolumab then ipilimumab (arm A) or the reverse (arm B). Sequenced here: tumor tissue (inferred from file names), sampled from a patient given nivolumab and ipilimumab in sequence. The source of these receptors is a human donor with melanoma.

The sample holds a few counts of this clone. The chain uses TRBV14 and TRBJ1-6; D not certain. CDR1 is SGHDN and CDR2 is FVKESK in the germline V gene. The CDR3 is 16 residues long. The V end lost 2 bases, the J end lost 7 bases, and 15 bases lay between the germline ends. The CDR3 region has the DNA TGTGCCAGCAGCCAAAAAAGTACCTACTACAATTCACCCCTCCACTTT. It specifies CASSQKSTYYNSPLHF.

This clone occurred a few times. The chain combines TRBV7-6 with TRBJ2-3, with D possibly being TRBD2 (7 bases). The CDR3 loop spans 15 amino acids. Germline lookup yields CDR1 SGHVS and CDR2 FNYEAQ. Between the trimmed V and J ends, which lost 3 bases and 5 bases, there was a span of 15 bases. The CDR3 sequence is CASSLWGGPEDTQYF. In DNA, the CDR3 is TGTGCCAGCAGCTTGTGGGGGGGCCCTGAAGATACGCAGTATTTT.

Judged by abundance, this clone is medium-sized. J is TRBJ1-5 and V is TRBV11-3; the D is unclear. V shed 6 bases and J shed 7 bases, with 19 bases lying between them. This CDR3 region has 15 residues. CDR1 and CDR2 from the germline V gene are SGHNT and YENEEA. In nucleotides, the CDR3 is TGTGCCAGCAGTGATTATTGGGCAGAACAACAGCCCCAGCATTTT. It yields the protein CASSDYWAEQQPQHF. Looking up the rest from reference TRBV11-3 and TRBJ1-5 gives the full variable domain: EAGVVQSPRYKIIEKKQPVAFWCNPISGHNTLYWYLQNLGQGPELLIRYENEEAVDDSQLPKDRFSAERLKGVDSTLKIQPAELGDSAVYLCASSDYWAEQQPQHFGDGTRLSIL.

By its share, this clone is medium-sized. The chain recombines TRBV11-3 with TRBJ2-7, with TRBD1 matching 11 bases. The CDR3 is made up of 15 amino acids. Germline V gene sequence: CDR1 SGHNT, CDR2 YENEEA. J gave up 6 bases and V 3 bases, and 7 bases lay outside the gene matches. Here the CDR3 reads CASSFSGTGGGEQYF. The CDR3 coding sequence is TGTGCCAGCAGCTTCTCCGGGACAGGGGGAGGCGAGCAGTACTTC.

The sample holds many counts of this clone. The rearrangement links TRBV11-3 to TRBJ2-7; a possible D gene is TRBD2 (5 bases). CDR1 is SGHNT, CDR2 YENEEA, per germline. Trimming left V 5 bases short and J 0 bases short, with 17 bases between. CDR3 size: 16 residues. The CDR3 region has the DNA TGTGCCAGCAGCCCAGCGGCGGTCGAGAGCTCCTACGAGCAGTACTTC. This gives the protein CASSPAAVESSYEQYF.

Only a few counts were recorded for this clone. This chain uses TRBV18 with TRBJ2-7; no definite D call. The germline V and J ends were trimmed by 8 bases and 3 bases, with 11 bases remaining between them. CDR3 length: 12 amino acids. The V gene's germline CDR1 is KGHSH and CDR2 LQKENI. The CDR3 region has the DNA TGTGCCAGCCACTCGGACGGCTACGAGCAGTACTTC. It yields the protein CASHSDGYEQYF.

This clone rates as medium-sized. The genes are TRBV6-8 and TRBJ1-3; a weak D match, TRBD1 (5 bases). The germline CDR1 and CDR2 sequences are MNHGY and SAAAGT. The CDR3 has 14 residues. Trimming removed 5 bases at V and 0 bases at J, with 8 bases between. CDR3 in DNA: TGTGCCAGCAGTGTGGGGGTCTCTGGAAACACCATATATTTT. Its translation: CASSVGVSGNTIYF.

The gene calls are TRBV28 and TRBJ2-7; 8 bases fit TRBD1. V lost 6 bases to trimming and J lost 2 bases; unmatched junction nucleotides: 9. Germline V gene lookup returns CDR1 MDHEN and CDR2 SYDVKM. The CDR3 runs 15 residues. CDR3 nucleotide sequence: TGTGCCAGCAGGGGACAGGAACCCTCCACCTACGAGCAGTACTTC. It specifies CASRGQEPSTYEQYF. Combining the CDR3 with reference TRBV28 and TRBJ2-7 gives the whole variable domain DVKVTQSSRYLVKRTGEKVFLECVQDMDHENMFWYRQDPGLGLRLIYFSYDVKMKEKGDIPEGYSVSREKKERFSLILESASTNQTSMYLCASRGQEPSTYEQYFGPGTRLTVT.

This clone was observed a few times. V gene TRBV9 combines with J gene TRBJ1-1; D uncertain. V was shortened by 0 bases and J by 5 bases, with 11 bases between the two germline ends. The CDR3 spans 14 residues. CDR1 is SGDLS, CDR2 YYNGEE, per germline. CDR3 protein: CASSVDGVWTEAFF. CDR3 bases: TGTGCCAGCAGCGTAGATGGTGTTTGGACTGAAGCTTTCTTT.

The chain employs TRBV19 and TRBJ2-3, with D perhaps TRBD1 or TRBD2 (5 bases each). CDR1 and CDR2 (germline): LNHDA, SQIVND (reference sequence). The CDR3 sequence is 19 residues long. Deletions cut 3 bases from V and 0 bases from J, with 22 bases between. CDR3 nucleotide sequence: TGTGCCAGTAGTATGGGAATGCGACAGACTAATCCTAGCACAGATACGCAGTATTTT. Amino acid sequence: CASSMGMRQTNPSTDTQYF.

This chain joins TRBV5-1 and TRBJ1-3, with D possibly being TRBD1 (5 bases). V lost 1 base and J 3 bases, leaving 17 bases between the germline ends. CDR3 length: 17 amino acids. Germline V gene sequence: CDR1 SGHRS, CDR2 YFSETQ. The CDR3, as DNA: TGCGCCAGCAGCTTGTCCCAGGGTCCCCTCCGTGGAAACACCATATATTTT. It translates to CASSLSQGPLRGNTIYF.

This clone showed up many times. The genes are TRBV6-8 and TRBJ1-2; 7 bases map to TRBD1. This CDR3 has 13 amino acids. V lost 5 bases to trimming and J lost 3 bases; unmatched junction nucleotides: 3. CDR1 is MNHGY and CDR2 is SAAAGT in the germline V gene. The CDR3 DNA reads TGTGCCAGCAGTCCGGGACAGCACTATGGCTACACCTTC. Its translation is CASSPGQHYGYTF.

The chain links TRBV6-8 to TRBJ2-7; 8 positions agree with TRBD2. From germline, CDR1 is MNHGY and CDR2 SAAAGT. There are 15 residues in the CDR3. V was pared by 2 bases and J by 0 bases, with 3 bases of the junction left unmatched. CDR3 in DNA: TGTGCCAGCAGTTACCCGGGGGGGGCCTCCTACGAGCAGTACTTC. Encoded protein: CASSYPGGASYEQYF.

J is TRBJ1-5 and V is TRBV30, with TRBD1 matching 7 bases. CDR1 GTSNPN and CDR2 SVGIG come from the germline V gene (reference sequence). J gave up 6 bases and V 1 base, and 0 bases lay outside the gene matches. The CDR3 covers 12 residues. Written as DNA, the CDR3 is TGTGCCTGGAGTGAGGGGGCTCAGCCCCAGCATTTT. Residues: CAWSEGAQPQHF.

This clone showed up just a few times. This sequence joins TRBV6-8 and TRBJ1-4; 7 nucleotides match TRBD1. Germline lookup yields CDR1 MNHGY and CDR2 SAAAGT. With 4 bases clipped from V and 5 bases from J, the junction kept 4 bases outside the gene matches. The CDR3 is made up of 14 amino acids. The CDR3 bases are TGTGCCAGCAGTTCGGGACAGCGGAATGAAAAACTGTTTTTT. It is translated as CASSSGQRNEKLFF.

This clone was recorded many times. This sequence joins TRBV11-3 and TRBJ2-3; D is possibly TRBD1 (5 bases). The CDR3 consists of 16 residues. CDR1 and CDR2 (germline): SGHNT, YENEEA. The V and J ends lost 2 bases and 0 bases respectively, with 12 bases between them. The chain's CDR3 is CASSLRQSSSTDTQYF. CDR3 in DNA: TGTGCCAGCAGCTTAAGACAGAGTTCTAGCACAGATACGCAGTATTTT.

This clone was recorded a few times. The rearrangement joins TRBV11-3 to TRBJ2-7; TRBD1 matches at 7 bases. V lost 5 bases and J lost 1; bases outside the gene matches: 8. CDR3 length equals 15 residues. The germline CDR1 and CDR2 sequences are SGHNT and YENEEA. Here the CDR3 reads CASSPGTAGSYEQYF. In DNA, the CDR3 is TGTGCCAGCAGCCCTGGGACAGCTGGGTCCTACGAGCAGTACTTC.

This clone has a single count. The chain recombines TRBV5-1 with TRBJ2-1; D is perhaps TRBD2 (5 bases). Germline loops: CDR1 SGHRS, CDR2 YFSETQ. The CDR3 runs to 15 residues. V shed 0 bases and J shed 6 bases, with 13 bases lying between them. The DNA for the CDR3 is TGCGCCAGCAGCTTGGAGATAGCGAGGACCAATGAGCAGTTCTTC. As protein: CASSLEIARTNEQFF.

Only a few counts were recorded for this clone. This chain uses TRBV6-7 with TRBJ2-1; 8 positions agree with TRBD2. TRBV6-7 is an ORF, and what it does is uncertain. J gave up 2 bases and V 4 bases, and 31 bases lay outside the gene matches. The CDR3 has 24 amino acids. Here the CDR3 reads CASSSSVSRYGGHGGLAPYNEQFF. Written as DNA, the CDR3 is TGTGCCAGCAGTTCCTCGGTATCAAGGTACGGGGGGCATGGAGGACTAGCCCCCTACAATGAGCAGTTCTTC.

The chain links TRBV30 to TRBJ2-7; 7 bases are a match to TRBD2. This CDR3 region has 15 residues. V lost 3 bases and J lost 6; bases outside the gene matches: 14. In germline, CDR1 is GTSNPN, CDR2 SVGIG (reference sequence). The DNA of the CDR3 is TGTGCCTGGAGCAGTTGGGTGGGGGGGATCGGCGAGCAGTACTTC. Its protein product is CAWSSWVGGIGEQYF. Using reference TRBV30 and TRBJ2-7 for the parts outside the CDR3, the full variable domain is SQTIHQWPATLVQPVGSPLSLECTVEGTSNPNLYWYRQAAGRGLQLLFYSVGIGQISSEVPQNLSASRPQDRQFILSSKKLLLSDSGFYLCAWSSWVGGIGEQYFGPGTRLTVT.

The CDR3 spells CAWKASGNTIYF. The CDR3, as DNA: TGTGCCTGGAAGGCGTCCGGAAACACCATATATTTT. This chain connects TRBV30 to TRBJ1-3; D remains unclear. Between the trimmed V and J ends, which lost 4 bases and 4 bases, there was a span of 8 bases. Per germline, CDR1 GTSNPN and CDR2 SVGIG (reference sequence). CDR3 size: 12 residues. The variable domain in full, completed from reference TRBV30 and TRBJ1-3, reads SQTIHQWPATLVQPVGSPLSLECTVEGTSNPNLYWYRQAAGRGLQLLFYSVGIGQISSEVPQNLSASRPQDRQFILSSKKLLLSDSGFYLCAWKASGNTIYFGEGSWLTVV.

This clone has only a few counts. The same CDR3 is also encoded by other DNA sequences in this sample. The chain has TRBV28 and TRBJ1-5, with D unclear. The germline CDR1 and CDR2 sequences are MDHEN and SYDVKM. The CDR3 sequence is 12 residues long. With 6 bases removed from V and 4 bases from J, the gap between germline ends came to 7 bases. The CDR3 is CASRGGNQPQHF. The DNA of the CDR3 is TGTGCCAGCAGGGGAGGAAATCAGCCCCAGCATTTT.

This chain joins TRBV28 and TRBJ2-7, with TRBD1 as a possible D gene (6 bases). The ends were cut back, 5 bases at V and 2 bases at J, with 13 bases in the middle. The CDR3 totals 14 residues. CDR1 is MDHEN, CDR2 SYDVKM, per germline. The CDR3: CASSQTGRTYEQYF. In DNA, the CDR3 is TGTGCCAGCAGTCAGACAGGCCGCACCTACGAGCAGTACTTC.

The V gene is TRBV29-1, the J gene TRBJ1-1; a weak D match, TRBD1 (6 bases). Looked up from germline, CDR1 is SQVTM and CDR2 is ANQGSEA. The CDR3 length is 13 residues. V was pared by 4 bases and J by 1 base, with 10 bases between. This CDR3 is CSVVGGRNTEAFF. In DNA form, the CDR3 reads TGCAGCGTTGTCGGGGGCAGGAACACTGAAGCTTTCTTT.

This sequence joins TRBV29-1 and TRBJ2-3; no firm D call. Germline V gene lookup returns CDR1 SQVTM and CDR2 ANQGSEA. The CDR3 extends over 12 amino acids. With 6 bases removed from V and 2 bases from J, the gap between germline ends came to 9 bases. The CDR3 bases are TGCAGCGTGGGTTCGTTCACAGATACGCAGTATTTT. This codes for CSVGSFTDTQYF.